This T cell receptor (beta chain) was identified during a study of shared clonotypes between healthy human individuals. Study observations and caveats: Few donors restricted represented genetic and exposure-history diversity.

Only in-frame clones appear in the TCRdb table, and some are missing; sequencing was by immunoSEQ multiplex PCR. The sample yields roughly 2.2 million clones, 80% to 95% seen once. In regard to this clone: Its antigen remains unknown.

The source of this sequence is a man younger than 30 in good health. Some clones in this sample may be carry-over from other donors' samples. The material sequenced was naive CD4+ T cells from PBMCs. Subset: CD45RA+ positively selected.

CDR3 loop: CASSLAGTRGDTIYF. CDR3 bases: TGCGCCAGCAGCTTGGCCGGGACCCGGGGAGACACCATATATTTT. The chain carries TRBV5-1 and TRBJ1-3; possibly TRBD1 for D (5 bases). V dropped 0 bases and J dropped 8 bases, with 15 bases sitting between them. The CDR3 totals 15 residues. Looked up from germline, CDR1 is SGHRS and CDR2 is YFSETQ.